The 5 T cell receptor delta chains in this list originate from one sample, sequenced in a study of γδ T cells in repeated Plasmodium falciparum infection. Flow sorting of PBMC yielded separate Vgamma9/Vdelta2+ and Vdelta2-negative gammadelta T cell populations for bulk repertoire analysis. TCRdb reapplied CATT to the multiplex PCR reads. This sample has around 57,000 delta-chain clones, with over 1.5% found just once. Specimen: gamma-delta T cells from blood. The source is a pool of human donors (malaria-infected and uninfected, not separated).

With respect to this clone: A far larger clone is one nucleotide away, so this likely arose from a read error. Other nucleotide sequences in the sample specify the same CDR3. The gene calls are TRDV1 and TRDJ1; 7 nucleotides line up with TRDD3. Germline lookup yields CDR1 TSWWSYY and CDR2 QGS. Unmatched junction bases numbered 19, after V lost 0 bases and J lost 0 bases. This CDR3 has 21 residues. The DNA of the CDR3 is TGTGCTCTTGGGGAACTAGGGCTTCACCTACTGGGGATCCTGTACACCGATAAACTCATCTTT. It codes for CALGELGLHLLGILYTDKLIF.

This clone has just a few counts. TCRdb pairs this DNA with a much larger clone's protein that differs at residue 12, likely a read error; the protein shown was translated from the DNA. This chain links TRDV1 with TRDJ1; TRDD3 agrees at 11 bases. The CDR3 covers 23 residues. Germline CDR1 TSWWSYY, CDR2 QGS. The junction had 22 bases not matched to a gene; V was cut back by 1 base and J by 0 bases. CDR3: CALGERFLPHGAGGYQYTDKLIF. In nucleotides, the CDR3 is TGTGCTCTTGGGGAACGGTTCCTACCCCATGGTGCTGGGGGATACCAATACACCGATAAACTCATCTTT.

This clone occurred a few times. TCRdb pairs this DNA with a much larger clone's protein that differs at residue 4, likely a read error; the protein shown was translated from the DNA. V and J are TRDV1 and TRDJ1; D not resolved. The J gene, not given by TCRdb, was assigned here from a germline match of the nucleotide sequence. CDR1 is TSWWSYY and CDR2 is QGS in the germline V gene. The CDR3 runs to 14 residues. Trimming took off 8 bases at V and 0 bases at J, with 13 bases between the two ends. For the CDR3, the DNA is TGTGCTCTTAGGGCACCCAAAAACACCGATAAACTCATCTTT. Translating it yields CALRAPKNTDKLIF.

This clone has more than one count but fewer than ten. Translating this DNA gives a protein that differs at residue 6 from the TCRdb one, which belongs to a much larger clone; a read error is likely, and the protein shown is this translation. J is TRDJ1 and V is TRDV1; maybe TRDD2 (5 bases). TCRdb carries no J gene annotation; the J gene was assigned here by matching the DNA with germline. Trimming left V 1 base short and J 0 bases short, with 27 bases between. This CDR3 is built from 21 residues. Germline assignment: CDR1 TSWWSYY and CDR2 QGS. The chain's CDR3 is CALGEPKPCRLILKYTDKLIF. The CDR3 coding sequence is TGTGCTCTTGGGGAACCCAAACCTTGCCGATTGATCCTAAAGTACACCGATAAACTCATCTTT.

The sample holds a few counts of this clone. The translation of this DNA and the TCRdb protein of a much larger clone differ at residue 22, probably owing to a read error; the protein shown here is translated from the DNA. The V gene is TRDV1; the J gene was not called; TRDD3 is the table's D call, not checked against the DNA. Germline CDR1 is TSWWSYY and CDR2 is QGS. The CDR3 runs to 23 residues. The CDR3 sequence is CALGELRHSFPYWGILHTDKLTF. CDR3 DNA sequence: TGTGCTCTTGGGGAACTGCGGCATTCCTTTCCTTACTGGGGGATACTTCACACCGATAAACTCACCTTT.